This T cell receptor beta chain was documented in a study of blood T cells in healthy people across ages. Notes on the study in general: Higher diversity, along with more naive CD4+ cells, distinguished long-lived donors from aged donors.

CDR3 size: 14 residues. Trimming pared 5 bases from V and 3 bases from J, leaving 14 bases between. CDR1 SGHRS and CDR2 YFSETQ come from the germline V gene. Samples each yielded at least 6 micrograms of total RNA. A remark on this clonotype: Its target is not known.

Then a second PCR, running roughly 7 to 11 cycles, was carried out with a sample-barcoded 5' primer and a J-beta primer mix. TCRdb fed the 5' RACE reads into MiXCR, producing one record per CDR3 protein. This sample yields hundreds of thousands of distinct CDR3 sequences, of which approximately 55% are seen a single time; approximately 40% belongs to the top ten. This TCR was sampled from a man at least 80 years old in good health. V and J are TRBV5-1 and TRBJ2-5; no clear D. Sample: blood. In nucleotides, the CDR3 is TGCGCCAGCAGTTACGGCAGCCCGAAAGAGACCCAGTACTTC. Translation: CASSYGSPKETQYF.